This TCR beta chain was profiled in a study of cytomegalovirus exposure and HLA in healthy donors. Both 60 Vbeta primers and 13 Jbeta primers went into the PCR. TCRdb's copy holds only in-frame clones and misses some; the assay was immunoSEQ multiplex PCR. This sample's table reports approximately 100,000 clones. Comment on this clone: Antigen unknown.

General observations from the study: Earlier findings revealed that most TCR beta V segments proved productive either about 90% or about 30% of the time.

Input material: PBMCs. The origin of this receptor is a man over 45 in good health and CMV-seropositive.

Here the CDR3 DNA reads TGTGCTAGTGGATCTCCGGGACTCCACACTGAAGCTTTCTTT. Protein: CASGSPGLHTEAFF. V is TRBV12-5 and J is TRBJ1-1; tentatively, D is TRBD1 (5 bases). The CDR3 contains 14 residues. V was trimmed by 6 bases and J by 3 bases, leaving 14 bases between them. Germline loops: CDR1 LGHNT, CDR2 FRNRAP.